A selection of T cell receptor beta chains follows, all from one sample in a study of cytotoxic CD8 clonotypes in ibrutinib-treated CLL. Assay: immunoSEQ multiplex PCR; the TCRdb copy retains only in-frame clones and omits some. This sample has hundreds of thousands of clones, with just over 70% found just once. The sequencing used PBMCs, collected after 12 months of ibrutinib treatment. The receptors shown here come from a human donor with chronic lymphocytic leukemia. CDR3s include the opening cysteine and the closing phenylalanine or tryptophan. D genes are given only for firm matches. Expanded clones are given a class, and other clones once, few, many or no size at all.

CDR3nt | CDR3aa | j_gene | abundance | d_gene | v_gene
TGTGCCAGCAGCTTGGCAGCGATTAGCACAGATACGCAGTATTTT | CASSLAAISTDTQYF | TRBJ2-3 | . | . | TRBV5-4
TGTGCCAGCAGCTTTTTGCCCTACAGGGCAAATTCACCCCTCCACTTT | CASSFLPYRANSPLHF | TRBJ1-6 | many | . | TRBV5-8
TGTGCCTGGAGTTTGACAGCCCGGGTCGGCTACACCTTC | CAWSLTARVGYTF | TRBJ1-2 | . | . | TRBV30
TGTGCCAGCAGCTTAGAGGGGTCCAATTCACCCCTCCACTTT | CASSLEGSNSPLHF | TRBJ1-6 | . | . | TRBV7-3
TGTGCCAGCAGCTTAAGGGCTAGCGGCAATGAGCAGTTCTTC | CASSLRASGNEQFF | TRBJ2-1 | . | TRBD2 | TRBV7-3
TGTGCCAGCAGTGAGCAAAGGGGAGCTAACTATGGCTACACCTTC | CASSEQRGANYGYTF | TRBJ1-2 | many | . | TRBV2
TGCGCCAGCAGCCAAGATAGGGGAGTTAGCTCTGGGGCCAACGTCCTGACTTTC | CASSQDRGVSSGANVLTF | TRBJ2-6 | . | . | TRBV4-1
TGTGCCAGCAGGCTTATAACGAACAGCAACACCGGGGAGCTGTTTTTT | CASRLITNSNTGELFF | TRBJ2-2 | . | . | TRBV2
TGTGCCAGCAGCTTGGAATGGGGAAGGGGGGGTAGTTCACCCCTCCACTTT | CASSLEWGRGGSSPLHF | TRBJ1-6 | . | . | TRBV5-4
TGTGCCAGCAGCGTAGGGCCACAGGGCTACGAGCAGTACTTC | CASSVGPQGYEQYF | TRBJ2-7 | . | . | TRBV9
TGTGCCAGCAGTTACGGAGGGTCTGGCCTCACCTTC | CASSYGGSGLTF | TRBJ1-2 | . | . | TRBV6-6
TGTGCCAGCAGCTTGAGGGGAGTCTATAGCAATCAGCCCCAGCATTTT | CASSLRGVYSNQPQHF | TRBJ1-5 | . | . | TRBV5-6
TGTGCCAGCAAATATAAAGTAGCGGGAGTAAACGAGCAGTACTTC | CASKYKVAGVNEQYF | TRBJ2-7 | . | TRBD2 | TRBV6-5
TGTGCCAGCAGCCAAGATAGGGTGGTAGCGGGAGGGCAAGAGACCCAGTACTTC | CASSQDRVVAGGQETQYF | TRBJ2-5 | . | TRBD2 | TRBV4-2
TGTGCCAGCAGACAGACACCGAACACTGAAGCTTTCTTT | CASRQTPNTEAFF | TRBJ1-1 | . | . | TRBV7-2
TGTGCCAGCAGCTTGGGCGGGAGTAGGGCAGATACGCAGTATTTT | CASSLGGSRADTQYF | TRBJ2-3 | once | TRBD2 | TRBV7-9
TGTGCCAGCAGCGAAGAGCCGGACTCTGAAGCTTTCTTT | CASSEEPDSEAFF | TRBJ1-1 | few | . | TRBV9
TGTGCCAGTACCCTCGGGACAGGGGTCCACGAGCAGTACTTC | CASTLGTGVHEQYF | TRBJ2-7 | . | TRBD1 | TRBV28
TGTGCCAGCAGCAAAACAGGGGGCGTTGAAGCTTTCTTT | CASSKTGGVEAFF | TRBJ1-1 | few | TRBD1 | TRBV6-5
TGTGCCAGCAGGAGCGCAGGGAGCACAGATACGCAGTATTTT | CASRSAGSTDTQYF | TRBJ2-3 | few | . | TRBV27
TGTGCCAGCAGTGAGGGAGCGGGAGTTGGCTACGAGCAGTACTTC | CASSEGAGVGYEQYF | TRBJ2-7 | once | TRBD2 | TRBV28
TGCAGTGCTCGCAAGAACACTGAAGCTTTCTTT | CSARKNTEAFF | TRBJ1-1 | few | . | TRBV20-1
TGTGCCAGCAGCAGTCTAGCGGGTCTCGACAATGAGCAGTTCTTC | CASSSLAGLDNEQFF | TRBJ2-1 | few | TRBD2 | TRBV14
TGTGCCATCAGTGAGTCGTGGAATCAGCCCCAGCATTTT | CAISESWNQPQHF | TRBJ1-5 | few | . | TRBV10-3
TGTGCCAGCTCACCCCGACAGGGTATGAACACTGAAGCTTTCTTT | CASSPRQGMNTEAFF | TRBJ1-1 | . | TRBD1 | TRBV18